What follows are 32 T cell receptor beta chains derived from one specimen sequenced in a study of TIL therapy for anti-PD-1-resistant metastatic lung cancer. The time point denotes: pre-treatment sample, taken before nivolumab and TIL therapy. The tumor samples were excised metastases, mostly pleural nodules or supraclavicular lymph nodes. The immunoSEQ assay was v3. The table came from immunoSEQ multiplex PCR; TCRdb's copy has only in-frame clones and leaves some out. The table lists approximately 4,900 clones, roughly 67% of them singletons, with about 9% in the top ten. Sequences were derived from tumor tissue, sampled at baseline. These receptors were taken from a man aged 70 or older with non-small cell lung cancer.

This clone was seen a few times. At one boundary the junction diverges from the germline segment, which might be a read error. The chain is built from TRBV7-2 and TRBJ1-2, with D unclear. The CDR3 extends over 13 amino acids. Germline CDR1 SGHTA, CDR2 FQGNSA. CDR3 region: CASSIAGIYGYTF. The CDR3 DNA reads as TGTGCCAGCAGCATAGCCGGCATCTATGGCTACACCTTC.

The CDR3: CAISERQSDYGYTF. For the CDR3, the DNA is TGTGCCATCAGTGAGAGACAGAGCGACTATGGCTACACCTTC. The chain joins TRBV10-3 to TRBJ1-2; weak D call: TRBD1 (5 bases). V lost 2 bases and J lost 3, with 10 bases in between. The germline V gene has CDR1 ENHRY and CDR2 SYGVKD. CDR3 size: 14 residues.

The genes are TRBV11-3 and TRBJ1-6; the D is unclear. The germline V and J ends were trimmed by 2 bases and 7 bases, with 6 bases remaining between them. CDR3 length equals 13 residues. Germline assignment: CDR1 SGHNT and CDR2 YENEEA. The CDR3 region has the DNA TGTGCCAGCAGCTTAAATCAGAATTCACCCCTCCACTTT. It is translated as CASSLNQNSPLHF. Using reference TRBV11-3 and TRBJ1-6 for the parts outside the CDR3, the full variable domain is EAGVVQSPRYKIIEKKQPVAFWCNPISGHNTLYWYLQNLGQGPELLIRYENEEAVDDSQLPKDRFSAERLKGVDSTLKIQPAELGDSAVYLCASSLNQNSPLHFGNGTRLTVT.

The chain employs TRBV6-5 and TRBJ1-5; 8 bases match TRBD1. Germline loops: CDR1 MNHEY, CDR2 SVGAGI. The CDR3 spans 13 residues. Germline trimming cut 10 bases from V and 7 bases from J; bases unmatched to any gene: 9. CDR3 sequence (DNA): TGTGCCACCCTAGGACAGGGAGGCCAGCCCCAGCATTTT. It specifies CATLGQGGQPQHF.

CDR3 in amino acids: CASSTRQGLLRKLFF. Here the CDR3 DNA reads TGTGCCAGCAGTACACGACAGGGGTTGTTGAGGAAACTGTTTTTT. The chain couples TRBV28 to TRBJ1-4; TRBD1 aligns across 8 bases. J gave up 11 bases and V 5 bases, and 13 bases lay outside the gene matches. This CDR3 has 15 residues. CDR1 MDHEN and CDR2 SYDVKM come from the germline V gene.

The chain is built from TRBV7-8 and TRBJ2-3; D perhaps matches TRBD2 (5 bases). The CDR3 is 12 amino acids. Germline-derived CDR1 and CDR2 are SGHVS and FQNEAQ. Trimming shortened V by 3 bases and J by 7 bases, and 8 bases separated the two germline ends. CDR3 nucleotide sequence: TGTGCCAGCAGCTTGGACTTGAATACGCAGTATTTT. It encodes CASSLDLNTQYF. The full variable domain, with the rest looked up from reference TRBV7-8 and TRBJ2-3, is GAGVSQSPRYKVAKRGQDVALRCDPISGHVSLFWYQQALGQGPEFLTYFQNEAQLDKSGLPSDRFFAERPEGSVSTLKIQRTQQEDSAVYLCASSLDLNTQYFGPGTRLTVL.

This sequence joins TRBV5-8 and TRBJ2-1; 7 nucleotides align to TRBD2. The V gene end was trimmed by 0 bases and the J gene end by 4 bases; junction bases not matched to a gene: 10. In germline, CDR1 is SGHTS, CDR2 YDEGEE. CDR3 length equals 17 residues. CDR3 region: CASSLGWEGLRYNEQFF. The DNA of the CDR3 is TGTGCCAGCAGCTTGGGCTGGGAGGGCCTAAGGTACAATGAGCAGTTCTTC. Full variable domain (rest looked up from reference TRBV5-8 and TRBJ2-1): EAGVTQSPTHLIKTRGQQATLRCSPISGHTSVYWYQQALGLGLQFLLWYDEGEERNRGNFPPRFSGRQFPNYSSELNVNALELEDSALYLCASSLGWEGLRYNEQFFGPGTRLTVL.

The V call is TRBV10-3, the J call TRBJ2-1; 7 bases map to TRBD2. V trimming: 5 bases; J trimming: 8 bases; junction bases outside the gene matches: 9. CDR1 is ENHRY, CDR2 SYGVKD, per germline. This CDR3 is built from 14 residues. The CDR3 is CAISPTGEGHEQFF. The CDR3 DNA reads as TGTGCCATCAGTCCTACGGGGGAGGGCCATGAGCAGTTCTTC.

The chain joins TRBV19 to TRBJ2-3; unclear D gene. CDR3 length equals 13 residues. The germline gives CDR1 LNHDA, CDR2 SQIVND (reference sequence). Trimming cost V 4 bases and J 5 bases, with 10 bases left between them. The CDR3 DNA sequence: TGTGCCAGTAGTAATTCGATGATAGATACGCAGTATTTT. It is translated as CASSNSMIDTQYF.

This rearrangement joins TRBV14 to TRBJ2-5; tentative D call: TRBD1 (5 bases). The germline gives CDR1 SGHDN, CDR2 FVKESK. V was trimmed by 0 bases and J by 1 base, leaving 9 bases between them. This CDR3 has 15 residues. CDR3 DNA sequence: TGTGCCAGCAGCCAAGACGGCAGGGTCCAAGAGACCCAGTACTTC. It is translated as CASSQDGRVQETQYF.

The DNA of the CDR3 is TGTGCCAGCAGTGATTTCAGTAACTATGGCTACACCTTC. Residues: CASSDFSNYGYTF. The chain employs TRBV6-1 and TRBJ1-2; no definite D call. V was shortened by 3 bases and J by 1 base, with 6 bases between the two germline ends. The length of the CDR3 is 13 residues. The V gene's germline CDR1 is MNHNS and CDR2 SASEGT.

The DNA for the CDR3 is TGTGCCAGCAGCCAAATGGACGGGACAGGGAGCCCGAACACTGAAGCTTTCTTT. Protein product: CASSQMDGTGSPNTEAFF. The rearrangement uses TRBV14 and TRBJ1-1, with TRBD1 identical over 9 bases. CDR3 length equals 18 residues. The J segment lost 1 base and the V segment lost 2 bases, leaving 11 bases of the junction unmatched. Germline V lookup: CDR1 SGHDN, CDR2 FVKESK.

The chain links TRBV27 to TRBJ1-3, with D hard to call. Germline CDR1 MNHEY, CDR2 SMNVEV (reference sequence). The CDR3 contains 11 residues. The germline V and J ends were trimmed by 2 bases and 7 bases, with 3 bases remaining between them. CDR3 in DNA: TGTGCCAGCAGTTTAATTAACACCATATATTTT. Translating gives CASSLINTIYF.

With regard to this clone: At one end the junction does not follow the germline gene, possibly because of a read error. This chain links TRBV7-7 with TRBJ2-7, with D maybe TRBD2 (5 bases). The CDR3 loop spans 13 amino acids. Germline V gene data show CDR1 as SSHAT and CDR2 as FNYEAQ (reference sequence). The CDR3 coding sequence is TGTGCTAGCAGCTTAGACGGAGGCGGCGAGCAGTACTTC. It yields the protein CASSLDGGGEQYF.

The J gene is TRBJ2-7, the V gene TRBV10-2, with TRBD2 matching over 10 bases. Germline CDR1 WSHSY, CDR2 SAAADI. V gave up 7 bases and J gave up 3 bases; unmatched junction bases: 9. This CDR3 is built from 15 residues. Here the CDR3 reads CASNGGTSELYEQYF. In nucleotides, the CDR3 is TGCGCCAGCAACGGCGGGACTAGCGAACTCTACGAGCAGTACTTC.

This clone was counted only a few times. The chain joins TRBV5-6 to TRBJ1-3, with 9 bases matching TRBD1. Unmatched junction bases numbered 4, after V lost 4 bases and J lost 8 bases. Germline CDR1 reads SGHDT; CDR2 reads YYEEEE. The CDR3 spans 13 residues. In DNA form, the CDR3 reads TGTGCCAGCAGCGGGACAGGGATGGACACCATATATTTT. This gives the protein CASSGTGMDTIYF.

The gene calls are TRBV19 and TRBJ2-2; TRBD2 might be the D (5 bases). V dropped 7 bases and J dropped 0 bases, with 9 bases sitting between them. The germline CDR1 and CDR2 sequences are LNHDA and SQIVND (reference sequence). The CDR3 spans 14 residues. The CDR3 loop is CASTQLANTGELFF. In DNA, the CDR3 is TGTGCCAGTACCCAACTAGCGAACACCGGGGAGCTGTTTTTT.

The V gene is TRBV11-2, the J gene TRBJ2-1; D is ambiguous. Per germline, CDR1 SGHAT and CDR2 FQNNGV. Trimming left V 1 base short and J 9 bases short, with 7 bases between. The CDR3 consists of 12 residues. CDR3 nucleotide sequence: TGTGCCAGCAGCTTAGCATGGAGTGAGCAGTTCTTC. Its translation: CASSLAWSEQFF. Together with reference TRBV11-2 and TRBJ2-1, the CDR3 gives the full variable domain: EAGVAQSPRYKIIEKRQSVAFWCNPISGHATLYWYQQILGQGPKLLIQFQNNGVVDDSQLPKDRFSAERLKGVDSTLKIQPAKLEDSAVYLCASSLAWSEQFFGPGTRLTVL.

The chain combines TRBV9 with TRBJ2-1, with D possibly matching TRBD1 (6 bases). The CDR3 runs to 14 residues. The V gene's germline CDR1 is SGDLS and CDR2 YYNGEE. Trimming stripped 0 bases from V and 7 bases from J, with 11 bases between. The CDR3 bases are TGTGCCAGCAGCGTAGGGACAGCAAATAATGAGCAGTTCTTC. Its protein is CASSVGTANNEQFF.

This chain uses TRBV28 with TRBJ1-1; maybe TRBD1 (6 bases). V was clipped by 3 bases and J by 0 bases, with 17 bases between them. CDR3 length equals 17 residues. Germline CDR1 is MDHEN and CDR2 is SYDVKM. The CDR3 nucleotides read TGTGCCAGCAGTTTTTTTCGAATAACAGGGTTGAACACTGAAGCTTTCTTT. It encodes CASSFFRITGLNTEAFF.

This rearrangement joins TRBV14 to TRBJ1-1, with D perhaps matching TRBD1 (6 bases). Trimming pared 3 bases from V and 7 bases from J, leaving 21 bases between. The CDR3 is made up of 16 amino acids. Germline CDR1 reads SGHDN; CDR2 reads FVKESK. CDR3 nucleotides: TGTGCCAGCAGCCACCAGCCCGACCCGGGACATCGTGAAGCTTTCTTT. Its protein is CASSHQPDPGHREAFF.

This clone was recorded once. V is TRBV6-1 and J is TRBJ1-1; no firm D call. The V gene lost 6 bases and the J gene lost 0 bases, with 5 bases spanning the gap. Germline V gene data show CDR1 as MNHNS and CDR2 as SASEGT. The CDR3 is made up of 12 amino acids. The CDR3 protein is CASRGMNTEAFF. The CDR3 region has the DNA TGTGCCAGCAGGGGCATGAACACTGAAGCTTTCTTT.

A few counts support this clone. The sample holds other DNA sequences that translate to the same CDR3. The chain links TRBV11-2 to TRBJ1-2; D not certain. The ends were cut back, 6 bases at V and 1 base at J, with 9 bases in the middle. Looked up from germline, CDR1 is SGHAT and CDR2 is FQNNGV. This CDR3 has 13 amino acids. Written as DNA, the CDR3 is TGTGCCAGCAGTCTGACGGATAACTATGGCTACACCTTC. Translated, it gives CASSLTDNYGYTF.

The rearrangement joins TRBV9 to TRBJ1-1, with 8 positions matching TRBD1. The CDR3 has 15 residues. Germline-derived CDR1 and CDR2 are SGDLS and YYNGEE. With 0 bases clipped from V and 8 bases from J, the junction kept 9 bases outside the gene matches. CDR3 in amino acids: CASSVVPAGGGEAFF. The CDR3 DNA is TGTGCCAGCAGCGTAGTGCCTGCAGGGGGCGGGGAAGCTTTCTTT.

This clone was observed a handful of times. The CDR3: CASSEFPSRVEQYF. The CDR3 DNA follows: TGTGCCAGCAGTGAATTTCCCTCCCGGGTCGAGCAGTACTTC. V usage is TRBV2 and J usage is TRBJ2-7; D gene ambiguous. V lost 2 bases, J lost 6 bases, and 14 bases lay in between. This CDR3 contains 14 residues. Germline V gives CDR1 SNHLY, CDR2 FYNNEI.

In its sample, this clone is large. The gene calls are TRBV28 and TRBJ2-6, with a tentative D call TRBD1 (6 bases). With 6 bases removed from V and 0 bases from J, the gap between germline ends came to 9 bases. Germline CDR1 is MDHEN and CDR2 is SYDVKM. This CDR3 comprises 15 residues. CDR3 sequence: CASSLGGSGANVLTF. The DNA for the CDR3 is TGTGCCAGCAGCCTAGGGGGCTCTGGGGCCAACGTCCTGACTTTC.

The chain recombines TRBV10-1 with TRBJ2-1; 10 bases are a match to TRBD2. Trimming removed 4 bases from V and 2 bases from J; junction bases left unmatched: 2. Germline V CDR1 and CDR2: WNHNN, SYGVQD (reference sequence). This CDR3 is 15 amino acids long. CDR3 protein: CASSGTSGPYNEQFF. CDR3 coding DNA: TGCGCCAGCAGTGGGACTAGCGGCCCCTACAATGAGCAGTTCTTC.

The chain combines TRBV19 with TRBJ2-5; D call uncertain. The V gene lost 7 bases and the J gene lost 5 bases, with 8 bases spanning the gap. The germline gives CDR1 LNHDA, CDR2 SQIVND (reference sequence). The CDR3 is 11 residues long. DNA of the CDR3: TGTGCCAGTACTAATGGGGAGACCCAGTACTTC. Protein product: CASTNGETQYF.

The chain combines TRBV6-5 with TRBJ1-1; maybe TRBD1 (5 bases). The CDR3 has 12 residues. Trimming left V 6 bases short and J 8 bases short, with 13 bases between. CDR1 MNHEY and CDR2 SVGAGI come from the germline V gene. The DNA of the CDR3 is TGTGCCAGCAGCCAGGGATTGGGAGAAGCTTTCTTT. Protein sequence: CASSQGLGEAFF.

The chain recombines TRBV10-3 with TRBJ2-7; the match to TRBD1 covers 9 bases. CDR3 length: 13 amino acids. The V gene's germline CDR1 is ENHRY and CDR2 SYGVKD. The junction had 5 bases not matched to a gene; V was cut back by 5 bases and J by 6 bases. The CDR3 loop is CAISWTGEIEQYF. CDR3 DNA sequence: TGTGCCATCAGTTGGACAGGGGAGATCGAGCAGTACTTC.

This chain joins TRBV27 and TRBJ2-6; no reliable D call. This CDR3 comprises 15 residues. Germline loops: CDR1 MNHEY, CDR2 SMNVEV (reference sequence). The V end was cut by 3 bases, the J end by 0 bases, with 6 bases between. CDR3 in amino acids: CASSFTTSGANVLTF. CDR3 nucleotides: TGTGCCAGCAGTTTTACCACCTCTGGGGCCAACGTCCTGACTTTC. The full variable domain, with the rest looked up from reference TRBV27 and TRBJ2-6, is EAQVTQNPRYLITVTGKKLTVTCSQNMNHEYMSWYRQDPGLGLRQIYYSMNVEVTDKGDVPEGYKVSRKEKRNFPLILESPSPNQTSLYFCASSFTTSGANVLTFGAGSRLTVL.

The chain links TRBV30 to TRBJ1-1; D is unclear. The CDR3 totals 13 residues. Between the trimmed V and J ends, which lost 0 bases and 4 bases, there was a span of 9 bases. Germline values: CDR1 GTSNPN, CDR2 SVGIG (reference sequence). Written as DNA, the CDR3 is TGTGCCTGGAGTGTACAGCCGGGCACTGAAGCTTTCTTT. Translation gives CAWSVQPGTEAFF.